These T cell receptor beta chains were read from a single sample in a study of cytomegalovirus exposure and HLA in healthy donors. Data came from immunoSEQ multiplex PCR; TCRdb stores just in-frame clones and leaves some out. The table records about 220,000 clones, around 80% of them present only once. The sample was PBMCs. These receptors all stem from a woman between 40 and 55 years old in good health and CMV-seropositive. The CDR3 runs from the conserved cysteine through the conserved F or W. D genes are given only for firm matches. Clone size is given for some rows only: seen once, a few or many times, or a class if the clone is expanded.

D gene: NA; CDR3 length: 16; V gene: TRBV7-9; J gene: TRBJ2-3; clone size: NA; CDR3 protein: CASSPQAPLGTDTQYF; CDR3 DNA: TGTGCCAGCAGCCCCCAAGCCCCTCTTGGCACAGATACGCAGTATTTT
D gene: TRBD1; CDR3 length: 15; V gene: TRBV5-1; J gene: TRBJ2-3; clone size: NA; CDR3 protein: CASSADRGLVDTQYF; CDR3 DNA: TGCGCCAGCAGCGCTGACAGGGGGCTGGTAGATACGCAGTATTTT
D gene: NA; CDR3 length: 11; V gene: TRBV6-5; J gene: TRBJ1-1; clone size: NA; CDR3 protein: CASGGDTEAFF; CDR3 DNA: TGTGCCTCAGGAGGGGACACTGAAGCTTTCTTT
D gene: NA; CDR3 length: 14; V gene: TRBV4-2; J gene: TRBJ1-4; clone size: NA; CDR3 protein: CASSQGRTNEKLFF; CDR3 DNA: TGTGCCAGCAGCCAAGGGCGGACTAATGAAAAACTGTTTTTT
D gene: NA; CDR3 length: 14; V gene: TRBV19; J gene: TRBJ2-2; clone size: NA; CDR3 protein: CASSVAGMAGELFF; CDR3 DNA: TGTGCCAGTAGTGTTGCAGGGATGGCCGGGGAGCTGTTTTTT
D gene: TRBD2; CDR3 length: 19; V gene: TRBV27; J gene: TRBJ2-7; clone size: NA; CDR3 protein: CASSLGRVSGLTSYDRQYF; CDR3 DNA: TGTGCCAGCAGTTTGGGGCGGGTTAGCGGGCTTACCTCCTACGACAGGCAGTACTTC
D gene: TRBD1; CDR3 length: 14; V gene: TRBV30; J gene: TRBJ1-1; clone size: NA; CDR3 protein: CAWSSGTVNTEAFF; CDR3 DNA: TGTGCCTGGAGTTCCGGGACAGTCAACACTGAAGCTTTCTTT
D gene: TRBD2; CDR3 length: 15; V gene: TRBV13; J gene: TRBJ2-5; clone size: NA; CDR3 protein: CASSLEGAGSGGQYF; CDR3 DNA: TGTGCCAGCAGCTTAGAAGGGGCCGGAAGCGGGGGGCAGTACTTC
D gene: TRBD1; CDR3 length: 16; V gene: TRBV7-6; J gene: TRBJ2-1; clone size: once; CDR3 protein: CASSPRGDRASDEQFF; CDR3 DNA: TGTGCCAGCAGCCCGAGAGGGGACAGGGCCTCGGATGAGCAGTTCTTC
D gene: TRBD2; CDR3 length: 15; V gene: TRBV6-1; J gene: TRBJ2-2; clone size: NA; CDR3 protein: CASTSGGANTGELFF; CDR3 DNA: TGTGCCAGCACTAGCGGGGGAGCGAACACCGGGGAGCTGTTTTTT
D gene: NA; CDR3 length: 14; V gene: TRBV9; J gene: TRBJ2-3; clone size: NA; CDR3 protein: CASSANSPEDAQYF; CDR3 DNA: TGTGCCAGCAGCGCGAACTCTCCCGAGGATGCGCAGTATTTT
D gene: NA; CDR3 length: 16; V gene: TRBV11-2; J gene: TRBJ2-7; clone size: NA; CDR3 protein: CASIDRASGGSYEQYF; CDR3 DNA: TGTGCCAGCATCGATAGGGCAAGCGGTGGGTCCTACGAGCAGTACTTC
D gene: NA; CDR3 length: 16; V gene: TRBV11-3; J gene: TRBJ2-1; clone size: NA; CDR3 protein: CASSLVGGGAYNEQFF; CDR3 DNA: TGTGCCAGCAGCTTAGTGGGTGGCGGGGCCTACAATGAGCAGTTCTTC
D gene: NA; CDR3 length: 14; V gene: TRBV4-2; J gene: TRBJ1-2; clone size: NA; CDR3 protein: CASSQDTRNYGYTF; CDR3 DNA: TGTGCCAGCAGCCAAGATACGAGGAACTATGGCTACACCTTC
D gene: NA; CDR3 length: 13; V gene: TRBV15; J gene: TRBJ2-5; clone size: NA; CDR3 protein: CATSRDVQETQYF; CDR3 DNA: TGTGCCACCAGCAGAGACGTCCAAGAGACCCAGTACTTC
D gene: NA; CDR3 length: 17; V gene: TRBV25-1; J gene: TRBJ1-2; clone size: NA; CDR3 protein: CASSERGGGARADGYTF; CDR3 DNA: TGTGCCAGCAGTGAAAGAGGCGGCGGGGCCAGGGCGGACGGCTACACCTTC
D gene: TRBD1; CDR3 length: 19; V gene: TRBV9; J gene: TRBJ1-2; clone size: NA; CDR3 protein: CASSVGSGTGAPSNYGYTF; CDR3 DNA: TGTGCCAGCAGCGTAGGGTCCGGGACAGGGGCCCCTTCTAACTATGGCTACACCTTC
D gene: NA; CDR3 length: 14; V gene: TRBV7-2; J gene: TRBJ2-7; clone size: NA; CDR3 protein: CASSLDQGAYEQYF; CDR3 DNA: TGTGCCAGCAGCTTAGATCAGGGCGCCTACGAGCAGTACTTC
D gene: NA; CDR3 length: 14; V gene: TRBV4-1; J gene: TRBJ2-5; clone size: NA; CDR3 protein: CASSQDIGAGTQYF; CDR3 DNA: TGCGCCAGCAGCCAAGACATAGGCGCAGGGACCCAGTACTTC
D gene: TRBD1; CDR3 length: 16; V gene: TRBV5-4; J gene: TRBJ2-2; clone size: NA; CDR3 protein: CASNHRDRGATGELFF; CDR3 DNA: TGTGCCAGCAACCACCGGGACAGAGGGGCCACCGGGGAGCTGTTTTTT
D gene: TRBD1; CDR3 length: 13; V gene: TRBV29-1; J gene: TRBJ1-1; clone size: NA; CDR3 protein: CSVRDSLIAEAFF; CDR3 DNA: TGCAGCGTTCGGGACAGCCTAATCGCTGAAGCTTTCTTT
D gene: NA; CDR3 length: 13; V gene: TRBV7-2; J gene: TRBJ2-2; clone size: NA; CDR3 protein: CASSGLRTGELFF; CDR3 DNA: TGTGCCAGCAGTGGACTGCGCACCGGGGAGCTGTTTTTT
D gene: NA; CDR3 length: 16; V gene: TRBV6-6; J gene: TRBJ2-3; clone size: NA; CDR3 protein: CASSYSSRTGTDTQYF; CDR3 DNA: TGTGCCAGCAGTTACTCGAGCCGCACAGGCACAGATACGCAGTATTTT
D gene: NA; CDR3 length: 16; V gene: TRBV28; J gene: TRBJ2-7; clone size: NA; CDR3 protein: CASTDYEGFSSYEQYF; CDR3 DNA: TGTGCCAGCACCGATTACGAGGGATTCAGCTCCTACGAGCAGTACTTC
D gene: TRBD2; CDR3 length: 14; V gene: TRBV6-1; J gene: TRBJ2-7; clone size: NA; CDR3 protein: CASSESSGNYEQYF; CDR3 DNA: TGTGCCAGCAGTGAGTCTAGCGGAAACTACGAGCAGTACTTC
D gene: NA; CDR3 length: 12; V gene: TRBV6-1; J gene: TRBJ2-7; clone size: NA; CDR3 protein: CAGGVGDYEQYF; CDR3 DNA: TGTGCCGGAGGGGTCGGGGACTACGAGCAGTACTTC
D gene: NA; CDR3 length: 15; V gene: TRBV21-1; J gene: TRBJ1-1; clone size: NA; CDR3 protein: CASSKERGGSTEAFF; CDR3 DNA: TGTGCCAGCAGCAAAGAGCGGGGAGGGAGTACTGAAGCTTTCTTT
D gene: TRBD1; CDR3 length: 17; V gene: TRBV9; J gene: TRBJ2-1; clone size: NA; CDR3 protein: CASSGRDRSLLSDEQFF; CDR3 DNA: TGTGCCAGCAGCGGCCGGGACAGATCCCTTCTGTCCGATGAGCAGTTCTTC
D gene: NA; CDR3 length: 13; V gene: TRBV4-3; J gene: TRBJ1-2; clone size: few; CDR3 protein: CASSQRAFYGYTF; CDR3 DNA: TGCGCCAGCAGCCAAAGAGCCTTCTATGGCTACACCTTC
D gene: NA; CDR3 length: 14; V gene: TRBV6-6; J gene: TRBJ2-2; clone size: NA; CDR3 protein: CASSYGQSTGELFF; CDR3 DNA: TGTGCCAGCAGTTACGGACAGTCCACCGGGGAGCTGTTTTTT
D gene: TRBD1; CDR3 length: 15; V gene: TRBV19; J gene: TRBJ1-5; clone size: NA; CDR3 protein: CASRGQGNSNQPQHF; CDR3 DNA: TGTGCCAGTAGAGGACAGGGAAATAGCAATCAGCCCCAGCATTTT
D gene: TRBD1; CDR3 length: 14; V gene: TRBV11-3; J gene: TRBJ2-2; clone size: NA; CDR3 protein: CASSLTGKAGELFF; CDR3 DNA: TGTGCCAGCAGCTTGACAGGGAAGGCCGGGGAGCTGTTTTTT
D gene: NA; CDR3 length: 14; V gene: TRBV9; J gene: TRBJ1-1; clone size: NA; CDR3 protein: CASSVDRTVTEAFF; CDR3 DNA: TGTGCCAGCAGCGTCGACAGGACCGTCACTGAAGCTTTCTTT
D gene: NA; CDR3 length: 15; V gene: TRBV2; J gene: TRBJ2-5; clone size: NA; CDR3 protein: CASRAQGTFQETQYF; CDR3 DNA: TGTGCCAGCAGGGCCCAAGGGACATTTCAAGAGACCCAGTACTTC
D gene: NA; CDR3 length: 16; V gene: TRBV6-5; J gene: TRBJ1-1; clone size: NA; CDR3 protein: CASSYLGSLMNTEAFF; CDR3 DNA: TGTGCCAGCAGCTACTTGGGCAGCCTTATGAACACTGAAGCTTTCTTT
D gene: TRBD1; CDR3 length: 11; V gene: TRBV20-1; J gene: TRBJ1-1; clone size: NA; CDR3 protein: CSTQGGTEAFF; CDR3 DNA: TGCAGTACCCAGGGGGGCACTGAAGCTTTCTTT
D gene: TRBD1; CDR3 length: 14; V gene: TRBV5-6; J gene: TRBJ2-5; clone size: NA; CDR3 protein: CASSLNTGGETQYF; CDR3 DNA: TGTGCCAGCAGCTTGAACACAGGGGGAGAGACCCAGTACTTC
D gene: NA; CDR3 length: 14; V gene: TRBV25-1; J gene: TRBJ2-3; clone size: NA; CDR3 protein: CASSGRLPTDTQYF; CDR3 DNA: TGTGCCAGCAGTGGGCGACTTCCCACAGATACGCAGTATTTT
D gene: NA; CDR3 length: 15; V gene: TRBV19; J gene: TRBJ1-1; clone size: once; CDR3 protein: CASSIGGSLNTEAFF; CDR3 DNA: TGTGCCAGTAGTATTGGGGGCAGCTTGAACACTGAAGCTTTCTTT
D gene: TRBD1; CDR3 length: 14; V gene: TRBV19; J gene: TRBJ1-4; clone size: NA; CDR3 protein: CASSIDRDLEKLFF; CDR3 DNA: TGTGCCAGTAGTATCGACAGGGATCTTGAAAAACTGTTTTTT
D gene: TRBD2; CDR3 length: 16; V gene: TRBV7-2; J gene: TRBJ2-3; clone size: NA; CDR3 protein: CASSIGLAGVPDTQYF; CDR3 DNA: TGTGCCAGCAGCATCGGACTAGCGGGAGTACCAGATACGCAGTATTTT
D gene: TRBD2; CDR3 length: 15; V gene: TRBV30; J gene: TRBJ2-3; clone size: NA; CDR3 protein: CAWSEGLAGPDTQYF; CDR3 DNA: TGTGCCTGGAGTGAGGGACTAGCGGGACCAGATACGCAGTATTTT
D gene: NA; CDR3 length: 13; V gene: TRBV16; J gene: TRBJ1-1; clone size: few; CDR3 protein: CASSPYGGSGAFF; CDR3 DNA: TGTGCCAGCAGCCCTTATGGGGGGAGTGGAGCTTTCTTT
D gene: NA; CDR3 length: 15; V gene: TRBV19; J gene: TRBJ1-5; clone size: NA; CDR3 protein: CASLTLGGSNQPQHF; CDR3 DNA: TGTGCCAGTTTGACCCTCGGGGGTAGCAATCAGCCCCAGCATTTT
D gene: TRBD1; CDR3 length: 14; V gene: TRBV19; J gene: TRBJ1-1; clone size: NA; CDR3 protein: CASSRTGGASEAFF; CDR3 DNA: TGTGCCAGTAGTAGGACAGGGGGCGCCTCTGAAGCTTTCTTT
D gene: NA; CDR3 length: 13; V gene: TRBV7-9; J gene: TRBJ1-2; clone size: few; CDR3 protein: CASSTRAGYGYTF; CDR3 DNA: TGTGCCAGCAGCACTAGGGCGGGTTATGGCTACACCTTC
D gene: TRBD1; CDR3 length: 15; V gene: TRBV7-3; J gene: TRBJ2-3; clone size: NA; CDR3 protein: CASSARTGSTDTQYF; CDR3 DNA: TGTGCCAGCAGCGCCCGGACAGGGAGCACAGATACGCAGTATTTT
D gene: NA; CDR3 length: 15; V gene: TRBV19; J gene: TRBJ1-4; clone size: NA; CDR3 protein: CASRYRGGTNEKLFF; CDR3 DNA: TGTGCCAGTAGGTACAGAGGGGGAACTAATGAAAAACTGTTTTTT
D gene: NA; CDR3 length: 13; V gene: TRBV29-1; J gene: TRBJ2-1; clone size: NA; CDR3 protein: CSAYREAYNEQFF; CDR3 DNA: TGCAGCGCCTACAGGGAAGCCTACAATGAGCAGTTCTTC
D gene: TRBD1; CDR3 length: 17; V gene: TRBV19; J gene: TRBJ1-5; clone size: NA; CDR3 protein: CASSIGDRGLSNQPQHF; CDR3 DNA: TGTGCCAGTAGTATAGGGGACAGGGGGCTCAGCAATCAGCCCCAGCATTTT
D gene: NA; CDR3 length: 14; V gene: TRBV6-6; J gene: TRBJ1-2; clone size: NA; CDR3 protein: CASSYSTANYGYTF; CDR3 DNA: TGTGCCAGCAGTTACTCGACAGCTAACTATGGCTACACCTTC
D gene: TRBD1; CDR3 length: 13; V gene: TRBV30; J gene: TRBJ2-5; clone size: NA; CDR3 protein: CAWSVRGQETQYF; CDR3 DNA: TGTGCCTGGAGTGTCAGGGGGCAAGAGACCCAGTACTTC
D gene: NA; CDR3 length: 16; V gene: TRBV19; J gene: TRBJ1-6; clone size: NA; CDR3 protein: CASSTGQSSYNSPLHF; CDR3 DNA: TGTGCCAGTAGTACCGGACAGAGCTCCTATAATTCACCCCTCCACTTT